This T cell receptor beta chain was sequenced in a study of blood T cell repertoires in COVID-19. Sequencing used immunoSEQ multiplex PCR; TCRdb keeps in-frame clones, though not all of them. The table has about 180,000 clones, 82% seen once. The V and J ends lost 4 bases and 7 bases, in that order; junction bases with no gene match: 8. CDR3 length: 17 residues. Germline CDR1 is SGHNT and CDR2 is YYREEE (reference sequence). The TCR comes from a man aged 55 to 70 who had recovered from COVID-19. The sample comprised PBMCs or T cells enriched from blood (not recorded which). The chain employs TRBV5-4 and TRBJ2-1; 16 bases match TRBD2. DNA for the CDR3: TGTGCCAGCAGCGCCGGGACTAGCGGGAGGGCCGTAAATGAGCAGTTCTTC. It encodes CASSAGTSGRAVNEQFF.